This T cell receptor (beta chain) appears in the sequencing data of a study of T cells in women clearing cervical HPV infection. Study-level information: Case blood was drawn when the lesion was first found; control blood after infection became undetectable.

The CDR3 runs to 14 residues. CDR1 KGHSH and CDR2 LQKENI come from the germline V gene. TCRdb's table, derived via immunoSEQ multiplex PCR, lists solely in-frame clones and lacks some. The sample includes 40,000 to 55,000 clones. Comments on this clone: The read is 3 residues too short to cover the CDR3 end, so that end is filled in from the germline J gene.

Sequencing input: blood buffy coat. The chain couples TRBV18 to TRBJ1-1; maybe TRBD1 (6 bases). This receptor was identified in a woman aged 18 to 75 with a cervical HPV16 infection that either progressed to CIN3+ or cleared (not recorded which). The covered CDR3 bases are TGTGCCAGCTCAGTGAGGGACACCTCCTACGAA. This encodes CASSVRDTSYE. The CDR3 in its entirety is CASSVRDTSYEAFF.